The clone carrying this T cell receptor (delta chain) has only a few counts. TCRdb's listed protein matches a much larger clone and diverges from this DNA's translation at residue 12, likely through a read error; the protein shown comes from the DNA. Gammadelta T cells were flow-sorted from PBMC into Vgamma9/Vdelta2+ and Vdelta2-negative populations for bulk analysis. This sample is part of a study of γδ T cells in repeated Plasmodium falciparum infection. Across the study: Malaria-naive adults were infected with P. falciparum NF54 four times over roughly 620 days.

TRG and TRD sequences were obtained from every sorted gammadelta sample. TCRdb reapplied CATT to the multiplex PCR reads. The sample holds 55,000 to 70,000 delta-chain clones, around 1.7% seen once. The CDR3 is 21 residues long. The trim removed 3 bases at V and 0 bases at J, leaving 26 bases unmatched. Germline V lookup: CDR1 VTNFRS, CDR2 LTSSGIE (reference sequence). The TCR comes from a pool of human donors (malaria-infected and uninfected, not separated). The material sequenced was gamma-delta T cells from blood. The rearrangement joins TRAV36/DV7 to TRDJ1; 7 bases fit TRDD3. Written as DNA, the CDR3 is TGTGCTGTGGTCCTCATCCTGCCCTTCTGGGGGGTACGCTCGGACACCGATAAACTCATCTTT. Translated, it gives CAVVLILPFWGVRSDTDKLIF.